This paragraph covers one T cell receptor (beta chain) sequence. Its target antigen remains unknown. Sequence at one end of the junction differs from germline and may be a read error. The record originates from a study of T-cell reconstitution after alpha-beta-depleted transplantation in children listed by TCRdb under 2016. Looking at the study overall: Using TCR repertoire profiling, the study quantitatively followed how T-cell immune reconstitution unfolded in children after TCRalphabeta/CD19-depleted allogeneic hematopoietic cell transplantation. Results the study describes overall, beyond this receptor: Over the following months the frequencies of hyperexpanded clones went down, and after one year T-cell counts and TCRbeta diversity were mostly credited to newly produced T cells. About two months after transplant, the apparently early recovery of alphabetaT-cell counts reportedly depended on just several hundred clones that had expanded rapidly and came from non-depleted graft cells. In some patients, the high TCRbeta diversity seen at day 60 was put down to recipient T cells and intrathymic progenitors that had survived conditioning.

Explained via the paper, the treatment or condition label denotes: allogeneic hematopoietic cell transplantation with graft depleted of TCRalphabeta T cells and CD19 B cells. The transplant recipients were children given TCRalphabeta/CD19-depleted allogeneic hematopoietic cell grafts. CDR3 length: 14 amino acids, cysteine to phenylalanine. Only the CDR3 DNA is retained, 42 bases long and in frame from the first base. Taken from the germline V gene, the CDR1 and CDR2 loops are LGHNA and YSLEER. The library came from PCR. These reads were obtained on an Illumina HiSeq 2500. TCR library preparation used molecular barcoding, with unique molecular identifiers applied to normalize quantification of the TCRbeta repertoire. The public sequencing data were trimmed at Q25 with fastp and processed into clonotypes with MiXCR by TCRdb, which kept only in-frame beta chains. Every CDR3 protein is listed once, alongside the most common genes and DNA of its rows. The sample table lists tens of thousands of distinct CDR3 sequences, roughly half of them with a count of one. Approximately 38% of the sample is taken by the ten largest.

Rearrangement joined TRBV4-3 to TRBJ1-1; no D gene can be assigned with confidence. The specimen comprised peripheral blood, sampled before TCRalphabeta/CD19-depleted stem cell transplant. This sequence originates from a boy in the first two years of life with SCID, due to receive a stem cell transplant. The bases are TGCGCCAGCAGCCAAGCACAGCTGAACACTGAAGCGTTCTTT. This codes for CASSQAQLNTEAFF.